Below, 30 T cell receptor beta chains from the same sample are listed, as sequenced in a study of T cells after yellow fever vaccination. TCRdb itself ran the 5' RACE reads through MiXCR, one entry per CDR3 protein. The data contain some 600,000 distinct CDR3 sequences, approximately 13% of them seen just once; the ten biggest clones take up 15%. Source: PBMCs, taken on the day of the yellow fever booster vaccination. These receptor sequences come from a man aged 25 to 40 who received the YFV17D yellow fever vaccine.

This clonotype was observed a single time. CDR3 sequence (DNA): TGTGCCAGCAGCACCTCCCGGACAGCCAAAATCTCTGGAAACACCATATATTTT. Translation: CASSTSRTAKISGNTIYF. The chain joins TRBV11-2 to TRBJ1-3, with D perhaps TRBD1 (6 bases). CDR3 length: 18 amino acids. Germline values: CDR1 SGHAT, CDR2 FQNNGV. Trimming removed 5 bases from V and 0 bases from J, with 20 bases in between.

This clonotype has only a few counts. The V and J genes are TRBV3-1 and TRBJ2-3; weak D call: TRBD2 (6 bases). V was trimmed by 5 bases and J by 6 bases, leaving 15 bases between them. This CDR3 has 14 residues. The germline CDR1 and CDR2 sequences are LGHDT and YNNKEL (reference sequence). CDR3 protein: CASSGQQAGDTQYF. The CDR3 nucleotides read TGTGCCAGCAGCGGGCAGCAGGCGGGGGATACGCAGTATTTT.

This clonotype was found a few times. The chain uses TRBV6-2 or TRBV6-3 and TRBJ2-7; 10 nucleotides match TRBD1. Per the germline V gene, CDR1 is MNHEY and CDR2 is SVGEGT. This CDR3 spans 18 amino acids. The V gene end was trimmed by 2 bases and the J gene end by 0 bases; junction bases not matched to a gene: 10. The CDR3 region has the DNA TGTGCCAGCAGTTACCGAATGACAGGGGGCTCTAGCTCCTACGAGCAGTACTTC. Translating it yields CASSYRMTGGSSSYEQYF.

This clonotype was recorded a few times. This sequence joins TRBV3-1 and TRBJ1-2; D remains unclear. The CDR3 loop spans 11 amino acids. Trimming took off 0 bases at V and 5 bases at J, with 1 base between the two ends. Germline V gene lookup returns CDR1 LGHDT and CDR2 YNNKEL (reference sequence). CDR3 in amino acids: CASSQDYGYTF. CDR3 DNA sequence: TGTGCCAGCAGCCAAGATTATGGCTACACCTTC.

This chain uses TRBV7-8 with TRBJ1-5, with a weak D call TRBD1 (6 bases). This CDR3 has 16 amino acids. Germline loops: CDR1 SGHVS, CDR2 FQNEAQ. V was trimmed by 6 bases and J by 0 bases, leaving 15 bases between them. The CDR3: CASSLKQGYSNQPQHF. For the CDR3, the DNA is TGTGCCAGCAGTTTAAAACAGGGTTATAGCAATCAGCCCCAGCATTTT.

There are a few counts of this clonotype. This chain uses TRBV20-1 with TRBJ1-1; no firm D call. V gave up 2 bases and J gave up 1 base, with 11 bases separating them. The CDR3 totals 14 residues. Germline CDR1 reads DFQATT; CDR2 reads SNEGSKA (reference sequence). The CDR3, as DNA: TGCAGTGCTAGACCAAAGTTTCAGAACACTGAAGCTTTCTTT. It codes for CSARPKFQNTEAFF.

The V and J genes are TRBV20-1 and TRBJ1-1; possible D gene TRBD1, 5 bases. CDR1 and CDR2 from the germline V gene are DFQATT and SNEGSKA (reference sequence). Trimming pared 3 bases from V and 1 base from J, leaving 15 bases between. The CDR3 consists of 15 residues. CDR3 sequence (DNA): TGCAGTGCTAGGGATCCGAGGCAGGGGAACACTGAAGCTTTCTTT. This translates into CSARDPRQGNTEAFF.

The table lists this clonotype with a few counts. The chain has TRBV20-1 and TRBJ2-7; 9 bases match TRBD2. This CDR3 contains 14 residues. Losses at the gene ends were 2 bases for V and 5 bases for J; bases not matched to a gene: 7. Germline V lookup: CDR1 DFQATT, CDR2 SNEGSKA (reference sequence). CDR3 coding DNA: TGCAGTGCTAGAAGTAGCGGGAGTAGAGACGAGCAGTACTTC. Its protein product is CSARSSGSRDEQYF.

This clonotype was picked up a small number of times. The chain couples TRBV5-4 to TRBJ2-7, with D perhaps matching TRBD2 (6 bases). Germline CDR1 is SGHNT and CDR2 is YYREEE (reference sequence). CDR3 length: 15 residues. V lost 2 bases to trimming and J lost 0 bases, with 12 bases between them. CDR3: CASSLIGSSSYEQYF. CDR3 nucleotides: TGTGCCAGCAGCTTAATCGGGAGTAGCTCCTACGAGCAGTACTTC.

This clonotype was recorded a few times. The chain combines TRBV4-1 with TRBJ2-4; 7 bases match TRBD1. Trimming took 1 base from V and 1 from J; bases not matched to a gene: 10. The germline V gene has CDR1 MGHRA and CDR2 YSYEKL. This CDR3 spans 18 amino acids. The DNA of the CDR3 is TGCGCCAGCAGCCAAGTAGGAAAGAGGGGGCTGGCCAAAAACATTCAGTACTTC. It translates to CASSQVGKRGLAKNIQYF.

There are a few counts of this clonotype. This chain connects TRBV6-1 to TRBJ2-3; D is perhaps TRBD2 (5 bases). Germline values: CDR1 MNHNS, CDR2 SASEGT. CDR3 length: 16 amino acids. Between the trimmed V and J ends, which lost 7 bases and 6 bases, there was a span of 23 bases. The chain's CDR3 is CASTPMVGGSTDTQYF. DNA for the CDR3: TGTGCCAGCACTCCCATGGTGGGTGGGAGTACCGATACGCAGTATTTT.

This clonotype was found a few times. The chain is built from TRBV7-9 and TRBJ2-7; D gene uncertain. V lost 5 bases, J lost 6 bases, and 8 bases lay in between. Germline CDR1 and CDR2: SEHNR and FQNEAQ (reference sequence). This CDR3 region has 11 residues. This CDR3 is CASSPFAEQYF. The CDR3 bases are TGTGCCAGCAGCCCCTTCGCCGAGCAGTACTTC. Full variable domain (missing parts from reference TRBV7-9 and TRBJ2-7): DTGVSQNPRHKITKRGQNVTFRCDPISEHNRLYWYRQTLGQGPEFLTYFQNEAQLEKSRLLSDRFSAERPKGSFSTLEIQRTEQGDSAMYLCASSPFAEQYFGPGTRLTVT.

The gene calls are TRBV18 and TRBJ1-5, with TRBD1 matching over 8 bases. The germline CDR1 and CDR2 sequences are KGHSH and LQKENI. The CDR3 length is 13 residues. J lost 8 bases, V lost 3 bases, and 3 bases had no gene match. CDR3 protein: CASSPDREEPQHF. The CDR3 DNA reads TGTGCCAGCTCACCGGACAGGGAGGAGCCCCAGCATTTT.

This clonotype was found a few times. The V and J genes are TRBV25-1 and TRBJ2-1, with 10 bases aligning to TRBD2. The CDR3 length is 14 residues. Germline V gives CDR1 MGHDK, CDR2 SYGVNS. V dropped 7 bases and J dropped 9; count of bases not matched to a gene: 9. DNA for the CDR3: TGTGCCAGCACTCTAGCGGGAGTGGATAGTGAGCAGTTCTTC. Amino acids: CASTLAGVDSEQFF.

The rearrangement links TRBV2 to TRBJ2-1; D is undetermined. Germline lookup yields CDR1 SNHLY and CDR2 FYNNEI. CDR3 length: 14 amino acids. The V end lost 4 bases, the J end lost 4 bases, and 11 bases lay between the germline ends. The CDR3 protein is CASSGGLPYNEQFF. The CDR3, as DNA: TGTGCCAGCAGTGGAGGCCTGCCATACAATGAGCAGTTCTTC.

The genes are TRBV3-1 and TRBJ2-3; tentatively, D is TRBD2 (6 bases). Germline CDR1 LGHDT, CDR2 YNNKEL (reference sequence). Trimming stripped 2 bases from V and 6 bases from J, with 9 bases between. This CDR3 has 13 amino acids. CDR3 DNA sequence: TGTGCCAGCAGCCAACGGGGGATCGATACGCAGTATTTT. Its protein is CASSQRGIDTQYF.

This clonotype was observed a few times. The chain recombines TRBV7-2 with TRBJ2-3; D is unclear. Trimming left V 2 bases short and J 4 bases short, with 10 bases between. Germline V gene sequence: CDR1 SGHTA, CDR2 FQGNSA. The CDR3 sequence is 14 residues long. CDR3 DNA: TGTGCCAGCAGCTTATCGGAGCCCCCAGATACGCAGTATTTT. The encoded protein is CASSLSEPPDTQYF.

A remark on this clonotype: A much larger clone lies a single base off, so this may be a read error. The CDR3 loop reads CSVQDSGELFF. As DNA, the CDR3 is TGCAGCGTTCAAGATTCCGGGGAGCTGTTTTTT. The J gene is TRBJ2-2, the V gene TRBV29-1; no clear D. Germline assignment: CDR1 SQVTM and CDR2 ANQGSEA. The CDR3 loop spans 11 amino acids.

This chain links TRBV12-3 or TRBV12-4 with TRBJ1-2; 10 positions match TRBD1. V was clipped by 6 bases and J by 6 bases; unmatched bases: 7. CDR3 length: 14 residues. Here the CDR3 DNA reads TGTGCCAGCAGGCACGGGACAGGGGTGAATGGCTACACCTTC. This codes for CASRHGTGVNGYTF.

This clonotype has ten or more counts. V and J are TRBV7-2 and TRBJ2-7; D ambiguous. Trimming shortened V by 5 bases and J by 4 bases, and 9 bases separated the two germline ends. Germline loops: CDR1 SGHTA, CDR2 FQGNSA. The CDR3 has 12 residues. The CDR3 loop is CASSLVLYEQYF. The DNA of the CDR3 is TGTGCCAGCAGCCTCGTTCTTTACGAGCAGTACTTC.

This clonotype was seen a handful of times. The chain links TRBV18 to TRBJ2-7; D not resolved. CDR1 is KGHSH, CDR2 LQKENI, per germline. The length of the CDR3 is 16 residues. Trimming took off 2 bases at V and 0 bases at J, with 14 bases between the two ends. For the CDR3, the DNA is TGTGCCAGCTCACCATTGTCGAACTCTTTCTCCTACGAGCAGTACTTC. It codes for CASSPLSNSFSYEQYF.

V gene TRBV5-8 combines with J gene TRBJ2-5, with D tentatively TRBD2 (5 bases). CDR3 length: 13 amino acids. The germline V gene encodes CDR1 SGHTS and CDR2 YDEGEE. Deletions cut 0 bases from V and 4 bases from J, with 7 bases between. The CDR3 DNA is TGTGCCAGCAGCTTGGGGGAGCGAGAGACCCAGTACTTC. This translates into CASSLGERETQYF.

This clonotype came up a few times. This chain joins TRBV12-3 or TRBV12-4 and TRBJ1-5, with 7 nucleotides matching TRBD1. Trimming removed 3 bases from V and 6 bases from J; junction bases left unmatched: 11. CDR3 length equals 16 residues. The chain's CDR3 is CASSFRQGGSAQPQHF. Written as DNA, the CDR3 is TGTGCCAGCAGTTTCCGACAGGGAGGCTCGGCTCAGCCCCAGCATTTT.

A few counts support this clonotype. CDR3 bases: TGTGCCAGCAGCTTAGCTCCGGGACTAGCGGGAGTGGCCCAGTACTTC. As protein: CASSLAPGLAGVAQYF. J is TRBJ2-5 and V is TRBV7-2, with TRBD2 matching 14 bases. In germline, CDR1 is SGHTA, CDR2 FQGNSA. V lost 0 bases, J lost 9 bases, and 6 bases stayed unmatched. The CDR3 consists of 16 residues.

The CDR3 spells CASTSPGGSSGNTIYF. The CDR3 DNA follows: TGTGCCAGCACCTCGCCCGGGGGGTCCTCTGGAAACACCATATATTTT. The genes are TRBV28 and TRBJ1-3; tentatively, D is TRBD1 (5 bases). The CDR3 spans 16 residues. Trimming removed 7 bases from V and 0 bases from J, with 16 bases in between. Germline loops: CDR1 MDHEN, CDR2 SYDVKM.

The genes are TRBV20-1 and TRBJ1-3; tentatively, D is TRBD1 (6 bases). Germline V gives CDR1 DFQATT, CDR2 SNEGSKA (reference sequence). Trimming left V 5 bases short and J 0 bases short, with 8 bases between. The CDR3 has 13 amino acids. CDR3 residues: CSAWTVSGNTIYF. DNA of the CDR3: TGCAGTGCTTGGACAGTCTCTGGAAACACCATATATTTT.

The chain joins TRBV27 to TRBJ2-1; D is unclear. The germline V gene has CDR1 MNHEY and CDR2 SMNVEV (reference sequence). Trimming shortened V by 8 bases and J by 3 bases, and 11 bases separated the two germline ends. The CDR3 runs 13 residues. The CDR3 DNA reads TGTGCCAGCGGACCGGACGGCTACAATGAGCAGTTCTTC. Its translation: CASGPDGYNEQFF.

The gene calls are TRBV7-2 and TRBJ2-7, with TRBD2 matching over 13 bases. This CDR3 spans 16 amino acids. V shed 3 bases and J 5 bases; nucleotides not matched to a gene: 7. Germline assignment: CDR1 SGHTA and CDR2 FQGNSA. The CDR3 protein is CASSFLLAGGPHEQYF. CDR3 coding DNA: TGTGCCAGCAGCTTCCTACTAGCGGGAGGGCCCCACGAGCAGTACTTC.

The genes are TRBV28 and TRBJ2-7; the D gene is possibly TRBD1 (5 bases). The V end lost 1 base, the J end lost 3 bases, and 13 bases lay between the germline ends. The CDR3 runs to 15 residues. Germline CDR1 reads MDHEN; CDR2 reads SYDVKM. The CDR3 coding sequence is TGTGCCAGCAGTTTATCCGACAGTTTTTACTACGAGCAGTACTTC. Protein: CASSLSDSFYYEQYF.

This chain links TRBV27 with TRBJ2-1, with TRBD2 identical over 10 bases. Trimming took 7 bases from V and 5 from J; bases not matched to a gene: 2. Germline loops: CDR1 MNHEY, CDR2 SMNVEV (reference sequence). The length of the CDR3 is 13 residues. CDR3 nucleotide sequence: TGTGCCAGCAAGGGGACTAGCGACAATGAGCAGTTCTTC. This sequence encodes CASKGTSDNEQFF.